This T cell receptor (beta chain) was documented in a study of blood T cell repertoires in COVID-19. Across the study: The study drew acute and convalescent COVID-19 samples from the United States, Italy and Spain. Sources were T cells, B-cell-depleted T cells, or PBMCs; the material itself was cDNA or gDNA.

Some clones are missing from TCRdb's copy, which holds only in-frame ones; the method was immunoSEQ multiplex PCR. The sample includes roughly 190,000 clones, about 85% of them seen just once. Germline CDR1 is SGHRS and CDR2 is YFSETQ. CDR3 length equals 13 residues. Deletions cut 2 bases from V and 1 base from J, with 6 bases between. The sequenced material came from peripheral blood. The source of this sequence is a human donor in a cohort sampled during active COVID-19. The chain links TRBV5-1 to TRBJ1-2; unclear D gene. The CDR3 reads CASSFELNYGYTF. DNA for the CDR3: TGCGCCAGCAGCTTCGAGCTTAACTATGGCTACACCTTC.